The sequence of this TCR beta chain was determined in a study of blood T cells in healthy people across ages. Sample-barcoded 5' priming and a J-beta primer mix drove a second PCR of about 6 to 11 cycles. Each CDR3 protein is one row after TCRdb ran MiXCR on the 5' RACE reads. The data contain 1,500,000 or so distinct CDR3 sequences, 42% of them seen just once; the ten biggest clones take up over 3.5%. Germline trimming cut 3 bases from V and 15 bases from J; bases unmatched to any gene: 9. The CDR3 is 13 residues long. Germline CDR1 reads SGHTA; CDR2 reads FQGNSA. The chain carries TRBV7-2 and TRBJ2-1; 9 positions match TRBD2. Sequencing was done on a sample of blood. The TCR comes from a young woman in good health. The CDR3 sequence is CASSFERGDPLFF. CDR3 bases: TGTGCCAGCAGCTTCGAGCGGGGGGATCCCCTGTTCTTC.